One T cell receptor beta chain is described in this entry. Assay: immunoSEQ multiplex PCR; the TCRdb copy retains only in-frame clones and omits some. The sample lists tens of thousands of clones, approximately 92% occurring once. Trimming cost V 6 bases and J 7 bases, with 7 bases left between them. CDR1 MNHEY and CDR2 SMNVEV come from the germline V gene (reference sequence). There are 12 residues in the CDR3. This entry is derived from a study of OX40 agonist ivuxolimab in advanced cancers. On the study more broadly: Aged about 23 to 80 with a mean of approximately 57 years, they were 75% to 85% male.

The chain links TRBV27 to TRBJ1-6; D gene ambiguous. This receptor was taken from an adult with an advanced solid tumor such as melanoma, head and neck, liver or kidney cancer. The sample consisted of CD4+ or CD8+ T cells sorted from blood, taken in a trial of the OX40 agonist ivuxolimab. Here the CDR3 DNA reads TGTGCCAGCAGCCGTCAGAATTCACCCCTCCACTTT. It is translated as CASSRQNSPLHF.